A single sample is the source of the 9 T cell receptor beta chains below, sequenced in a study of shared clonotypes between healthy human individuals. Some clones are missing from TCRdb's copy, which holds only in-frame ones; the method was immunoSEQ multiplex PCR. The profile shows approximately 500,000 clones, approximately 82% of them singletons. What was sequenced was PBMCs. These receptors came from a woman aged 40 to 55 in good health. Some clones in this sample may be carry-over from other donors' samples.

V usage is TRBV5-1 and J usage is TRBJ2-7, with 9 bases that match TRBD2. V trimming: 6 bases; J trimming: 5 bases; junction bases outside the gene matches: 15. The CDR3 extends over 16 amino acids. Germline loops: CDR1 SGHRS, CDR2 YFSETQ. CDR3: CASKTSSGRGGDEQYF. In DNA, the CDR3 is TGCGCCAGCAAAACTTCTAGCGGGCGGGGGGGCGACGAGCAGTACTTC.

The rearrangement joins TRBV6-5 to TRBJ2-3, with D hard to call. The CDR3 loop spans 14 amino acids. Germline loops: CDR1 MNHEY, CDR2 SVGAGI. Trimming took 6 bases from V and 0 from J, leaving 10 bases between them. CDR3 DNA sequence: TGTGCCAGCAGCCTCGGAGATAGCACAGATACGCAGTATTTT. Its protein product is CASSLGDSTDTQYF.

The chain carries TRBV5-1 and TRBJ1-2; 8 nucleotides align to TRBD1. The trim removed 4 bases at V and 8 bases at J, leaving 7 bases unmatched. Germline V lookup: CDR1 SGHRS, CDR2 YFSETQ. This CDR3 contains 13 residues. In nucleotides, the CDR3 is TGCGCCAGCAGCCGGGACAGGAGCGGAGGCTACACCTTC. Its translation: CASSRDRSGGYTF.

V is TRBV19 and J is TRBJ2-1; D perhaps matches TRBD1 (6 bases). The CDR3 length is 15 residues. Trimming pared 0 bases from V and 3 bases from J, leaving 9 bases between. Germline CDR1 and CDR2: LNHDA and SQIVND (reference sequence). CDR3 sequence: CASSIEQGNYNEQFF. Here the CDR3 DNA reads TGTGCCAGTAGTATAGAACAGGGTAACTACAATGAGCAGTTCTTC.

The chain links TRBV30 to TRBJ2-7, with D possibly being TRBD1 or TRBD2 (5 bases each). Germline V CDR1 and CDR2: GTSNPN, SVGIG (reference sequence). This CDR3 has 13 residues. Trimming shortened V by 6 bases and J by 7 bases, and 19 bases separated the two germline ends. CDR3 residues: CACRGETSDEQYF. In DNA form, the CDR3 reads TGTGCCTGCCGAGGGGAAACCTCGGATGAGCAGTACTTC.

CDR3: CASTNWGSYEQYF. The DNA for the CDR3 is TGTGCCAGCACCAATTGGGGATCCTACGAGCAGTACTTC. This chain links TRBV27 with TRBJ2-5; the D is unclear. Matching the DNA end better, TRBJ2-7 makes the J call doubtful. Germline lookup yields CDR1 MNHEY and CDR2 SMNVEV (reference sequence). The CDR3 runs to 13 residues.

The chain couples TRBV7-9 to TRBJ2-3; D possibly corresponds to TRBD2 (7 bases). The V gene's germline CDR1 is SEHNR and CDR2 FQNEAQ (reference sequence). Trimming stripped 3 bases from V and 5 bases from J, with 12 bases between. This CDR3 contains 14 residues. The CDR3 nucleotides read TGTGCCAGCAGCTTTGGGGGGGCTGAAGATACGCAGTATTTT. Residues: CASSFGGAEDTQYF.

This chain uses TRBV6-5 with TRBJ2-6; possibly TRBD2 for D (5 bases). Trimming shortened V by 0 bases and J by 13 bases, and 19 bases separated the two germline ends. CDR1 and CDR2 from the germline V gene are MNHEY and SVGAGI. This CDR3 contains 16 residues. This CDR3 is CASSYSVVATTGVLTF. In DNA form, the CDR3 reads TGTGCCAGCAGTTACTCGGTGGTCGCGACGACGGGGGTCCTGACTTTC.

The CDR3 reads CASSPLASGYNEQFF. CDR3 nucleotides: TGTGCCAGCAGCCCATTGGCTAGCGGATACAATGAGCAGTTCTTC. The chain couples TRBV7-3 to TRBJ2-1; 7 nucleotides line up with TRBD2. The V gene end was trimmed by 5 bases and the J gene end by 4 bases; junction bases not matched to a gene: 8. The CDR3 loop spans 15 amino acids. Germline V gives CDR1 SGHTA, CDR2 FQGTGA.